The entry below describes one TCR beta chain. This table comes from immunoSEQ multiplex PCR, and its TCRdb copy is limited to in-frame clones, with some not included. The table lists approximately 160,000 clones, around nine tenths of them singletons. This sample was included in a study of blood T cell repertoires in COVID-19. Whole-study context: Sites in the United States, Italy and Spain provided acute and convalescent COVID-19 samples.

With 5 bases removed from V and 2 bases from J, the gap between germline ends came to 10 bases. CDR3 size: 14 residues. CDR1 is MNHEY, CDR2 SVGEGT, per germline. The chain uses TRBV6-2 or TRBV6-3 and TRBJ1-3; no clear D gene. The source material was peripheral blood. This clonotype originated in a man in his sixties with COVID-19, enrolled during active disease. For the CDR3, the DNA is TGTGCCAGCAGTCAAGCGGGAGCTGGAAACACCATATATTTT. Its protein product is CASSQAGAGNTIYF.